This TCR beta chain appears in the sequencing data of a study of blood T cell repertoires in COVID-19. Across the whole study: Acute and convalescent COVID-19 specimens originated in the United States, Italy and Spain. PBMCs, B-cell-depleted T cells, or T cells provided the cDNA or gDNA that made up the material.

Authors' data handling: Counts of nucleated cells, estimated from reference gene primer amplification, were obtained. Assay: immunoSEQ multiplex PCR; the TCRdb copy retains only in-frame clones and omits some. The V and J calls and the clone size are those of that table, but D and trimming were determined from the DNA. Seen here are roughly 250,000 clones, about 85% observed once, and the top ten hold 0.87%. Patients of the Seattle cohort, enrolled during active infection, were followed longitudinally. Germline CDR1 is SGDLS and CDR2 is YYNGEE. This CDR3 spans 11 amino acids. V was shortened by 4 bases and J by 3 bases, with 4 bases between the two germline ends.

The material sequenced was peripheral blood. The chain employs TRBV9 and TRBJ1-1, with no clear D. The sequence was obtained from a human donor with COVID-19, enrolled during active disease. The donor label of this sample is uncertain. This CDR3 reads CASSSDTEAFF. CDR3 DNA sequence: TGTGCCAGCAGCTCGGACACTGAAGCTTTCTTT.